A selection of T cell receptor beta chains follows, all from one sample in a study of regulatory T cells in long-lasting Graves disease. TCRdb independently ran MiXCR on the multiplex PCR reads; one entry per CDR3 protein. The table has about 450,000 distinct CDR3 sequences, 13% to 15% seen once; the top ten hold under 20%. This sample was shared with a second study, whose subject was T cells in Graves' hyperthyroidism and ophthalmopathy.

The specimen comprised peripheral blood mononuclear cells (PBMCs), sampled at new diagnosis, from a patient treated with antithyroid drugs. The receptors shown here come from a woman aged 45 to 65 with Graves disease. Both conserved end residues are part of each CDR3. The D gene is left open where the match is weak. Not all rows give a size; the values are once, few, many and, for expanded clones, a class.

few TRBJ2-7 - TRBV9 CASSVAPSAAYEQYF TGTGCCAGCAGCGTAGCCCCGTCTGCGGCCTACGAGCAGTACTTC
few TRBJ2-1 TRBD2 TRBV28 CASSFSGTNNEQFF TGTGCCAGCAGTTTTAGCGGGACCAACAATGAGCAGTTCTTC
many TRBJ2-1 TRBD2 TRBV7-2 CASSLRLAGVHEQFF TGTGCCAGCAGCTTACGACTAGCGGGAGTCCATGAGCAGTTCTTC
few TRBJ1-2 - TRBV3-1 CASSQDGQRGYTF TGTGCCAGCAGCCAAGACGGCCAGCGAGGCTACACCTTC
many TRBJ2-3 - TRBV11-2 CASSIGLGGTDTQYF TGTGCCAGCAGCATAGGACTTGGGGGGACAGATACGCAGTATTTT
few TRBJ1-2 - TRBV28 CASSQDNSYGYTF TGTGCCAGCAGCCAAGACAATTCCTATGGCTACACCTTC
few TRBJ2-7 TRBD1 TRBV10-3 CAISGRDRDYEQYF TGTGCCATCAGTGGCCGGGACAGGGACTACGAGCAGTACTTC
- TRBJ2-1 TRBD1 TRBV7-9 CASSLETGGLFF TGTGCCAGCAGCTTAGAGACAGGGGGCCTGTTCTTC
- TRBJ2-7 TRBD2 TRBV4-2 CASSQESLAGGPDEQYF TGTGCCAGCAGCCAAGAATCACTAGCGGGAGGGCCGGACGAGCAGTACTTC
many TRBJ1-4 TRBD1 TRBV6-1 CASSEGTGSEKLFF TGTGCCAGCAGTGAAGGGACAGGGAGTGAAAAACTGTTTTTT
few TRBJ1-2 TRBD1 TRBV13 CASSLGPGGENYGYTF TGTGCCAGCAGCTTAGGCCCAGGGGGAGAGAACTATGGCTACACCTTC
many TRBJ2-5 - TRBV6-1 CASEGSSSFQETQYF TGTGCCAGCGAGGGGAGTAGTAGCTTCCAAGAGACCCAGTACTTC
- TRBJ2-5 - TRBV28 CASSSDGSYQETQYF TGTGCCAGCAGTTCAGACGGTAGCTATCAAGAGACCCAGTACTTC
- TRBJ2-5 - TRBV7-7 CASSWGTDRTQETQYF TGTGCCAGCAGCTGGGGCACCGACAGGACCCAAGAGACCCAGTACTTC
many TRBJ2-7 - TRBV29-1 CSVELGVREQYF TGCAGCGTTGAATTAGGGGTGAGGGAGCAGTACTTC
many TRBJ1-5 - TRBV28 CASTRDIYQPQHF TGTGCCAGCACCAGAGACATTTATCAGCCCCAGCATTTT
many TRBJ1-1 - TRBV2 CASRYSGVVVNTEAFF TGTGCCAGCAGGTATTCCGGCGTCGTGGTGAACACTGAAGCTTTCTTT
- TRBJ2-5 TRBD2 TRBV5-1 CASSESRLAGVGETQYF TGCGCCAGCAGCGAATCGCGACTAGCGGGAGTTGGTGAGACCCAGTACTTC
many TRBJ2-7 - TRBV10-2 CASSDERSEQYF TGCGCCAGCAGCGATGAGAGGAGTGAGCAGTACTTC
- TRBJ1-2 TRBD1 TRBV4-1 CASSQADRAQYGYTF TGCGCCAGCAGCCAAGCTGACAGGGCTCAGTATGGCTACACCTTC
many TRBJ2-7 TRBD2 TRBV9 CASSVGGGRGYEQYF TGTGCCAGCAGCGTAGGCGGCGGGAGGGGCTACGAGCAGTACTTC
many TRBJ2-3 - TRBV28 CASKTRRGEVTDTQYF TGTGCCAGCAAAACCCGCAGGGGGGAGGTCACAGATACGCAGTATTTT
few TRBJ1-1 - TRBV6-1 CASTPRGGSYDTEAFF TGTGCCAGCACCCCGCGGGGGGGCTCTTATGACACTGAAGCTTTCTTT
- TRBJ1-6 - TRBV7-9 CASSLSVMNSPLHF TGTGCCAGCAGCTTATCAGTGATGAATTCACCCCTCCACTTT
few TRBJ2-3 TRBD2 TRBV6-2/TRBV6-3 CASSSLLGTSEGADTQYF TGTGCCAGCAGTTCCTTATTAGGGACTAGCGAGGGCGCAGATACGCAGTATTTT
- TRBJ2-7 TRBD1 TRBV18 CASSPSQPGTGSYEQYF TGTGCCAGCTCACCATCCCAGCCCGGGACAGGGTCCTACGAGCAGTACTTC
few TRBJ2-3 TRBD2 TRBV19 CASTPLAGGPTDTQYF TGTGCCAGTACCCCACTAGCGGGAGGACCCACAGATACGCAGTATTTT
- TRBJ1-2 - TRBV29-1 CSVEAFQGRVYGYTF TGCAGCGTTGAAGCGTTTCAGGGGAGAGTCTATGGCTACACCTTC
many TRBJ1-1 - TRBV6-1 CASSESKAEAFF TGTGCCAGCAGTGAATCGAAGGCTGAAGCTTTCTTT
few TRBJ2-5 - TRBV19 CASSISQGYQETQYF TGTGCCAGTAGTATCTCGCAGGGGTACCAAGAGACCCAGTACTTC
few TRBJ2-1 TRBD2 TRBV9 CASSVVLAGSYNEQFF TGTGCCAGCAGCGTAGTACTAGCGGGCTCCTACAATGAGCAGTTCTTC
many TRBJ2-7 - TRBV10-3 CAISESLLNSYEQYF TGTGCCATCAGTGAGTCGCTACTGAACTCCTACGAGCAGTACTTC
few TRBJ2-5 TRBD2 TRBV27 CASSALYLTSGREETQYF TGTGCCAGCTCTGCCCTCTACCTGACTAGCGGGAGAGAAGAGACCCAGTACTTC
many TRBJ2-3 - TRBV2 CASSRVLTDTQYF TGTGCCAGCAGTAGGGTCCTAACAGATACGCAGTATTTT
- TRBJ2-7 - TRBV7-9 CASSSRGSRSYEQYF TGTGCCAGCAGCTCCCGAGGTAGCAGGAGCTACGAGCAGTACTTC
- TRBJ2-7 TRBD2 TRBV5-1 CASSPGLAGEYEQYF TGCGCCAGCAGCCCGGGACTAGCGGGAGAGTACGAGCAGTACTTC
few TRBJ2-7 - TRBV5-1 CASSSQTRNDDYEQYF TGCGCCAGCAGCTCCCAAACTAGAAATGATGACTACGAGCAGTACTTC
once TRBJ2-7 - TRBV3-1 CASSQAENELYF TGTGCCAGCAGCCAAGCAGAGAACGAGCTGTACTTC
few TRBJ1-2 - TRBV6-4 CASSADFSLDYGYTF TGTGCCAGCAGTGCCGACTTCTCGCTGGACTATGGCTACACCTTC
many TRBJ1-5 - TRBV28 CASSLSSGKGNQPQHF TGTGCCAGCAGTTTATCATCCGGGAAGGGCAATCAGCCCCAGCATTTT
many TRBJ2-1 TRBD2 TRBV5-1 CASSFSGPSGGRQFF TGCGCCAGCAGCTTTAGCGGGCCCTCGGGAGGACGGCAGTTCTTC
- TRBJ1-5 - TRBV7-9 CASSLELGQGMGNQPQHF TGTGCCAGCAGCTTAGAATTGGGCCAGGGGATGGGTAATCAGCCCCAGCATTTT
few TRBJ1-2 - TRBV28 CASYLGYGYTF TGTGCCAGCTATCTCGGCTATGGCTACACCTTC
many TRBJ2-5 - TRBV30 CAWSRGETQYF TGTGCCTGGAGTCGGGGGGAGACCCAGTACTTC
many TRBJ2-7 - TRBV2 CASSGTWAGEQYF TGTGCCAGCAGTGGAACATGGGCGGGCGAGCAGTACTTC
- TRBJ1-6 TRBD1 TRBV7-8 CASSLVAGGEYSPLHF TGTGCCAGCAGCTTAGTGGCAGGGGGTGAGTATTCACCCCTCCACTTT
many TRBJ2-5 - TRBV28 CASSLGGPQETQYF TGTGCCAGCAGCTTAGGGGGGCCGCAAGAGACCCAGTACTTC
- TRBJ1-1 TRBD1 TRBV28 CASSLQDRGAAFF TGTGCCAGCAGTCTACAGGACAGGGGAGCAGCTTTCTTT
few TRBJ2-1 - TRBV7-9 CASSSIGTSGNEQFF TGTGCCAGCAGCTCAATCGGGACCTCGGGAAATGAGCAGTTCTTC
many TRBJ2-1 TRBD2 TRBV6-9 CASSFASGNEQFF TGTGCCAGCAGTTTCGCTAGCGGGAATGAGCAGTTCTTC
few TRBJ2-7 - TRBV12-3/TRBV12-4 CASSLELEGYEQYF TGTGCCAGCAGTTTAGAGCTAGAAGGGTACGAGCAGTACTTC
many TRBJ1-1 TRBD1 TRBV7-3 CASSTTGGNTEAFF TGTGCCAGCAGCACAACAGGGGGGAACACTGAAGCTTTCTTT
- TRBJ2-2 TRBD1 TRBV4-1 CASRMVGQGGAGELFF TGCGCCAGCAGGATGGTGGGACAGGGAGGAGCCGGGGAGCTGTTTTTT
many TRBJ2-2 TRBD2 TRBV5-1 CASSIVPGLANTGELFF TGCGCCAGCAGCATAGTGCCGGGACTAGCGAACACCGGGGAGCTGTTTTTT
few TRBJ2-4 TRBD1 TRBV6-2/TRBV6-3 CASSNYRGHNIQYF TGTGCCAGCAGTAATTACAGGGGGCACAACATTCAGTACTTC
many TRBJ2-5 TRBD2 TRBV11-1 CASSPGLAGETQYF TGTGCCAGCAGCCCCGGACTAGCGGGAGAGACCCAGTACTTC
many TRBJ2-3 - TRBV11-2 CASSLDAFMDTQYF TGTGCCAGCAGCTTAGATGCGTTCATGGATACGCAGTATTTT
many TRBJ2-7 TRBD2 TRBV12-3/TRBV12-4 CASSGSKYEQYF TGTGCCAGTAGCGGGAGCAAATACGAGCAGTACTTC